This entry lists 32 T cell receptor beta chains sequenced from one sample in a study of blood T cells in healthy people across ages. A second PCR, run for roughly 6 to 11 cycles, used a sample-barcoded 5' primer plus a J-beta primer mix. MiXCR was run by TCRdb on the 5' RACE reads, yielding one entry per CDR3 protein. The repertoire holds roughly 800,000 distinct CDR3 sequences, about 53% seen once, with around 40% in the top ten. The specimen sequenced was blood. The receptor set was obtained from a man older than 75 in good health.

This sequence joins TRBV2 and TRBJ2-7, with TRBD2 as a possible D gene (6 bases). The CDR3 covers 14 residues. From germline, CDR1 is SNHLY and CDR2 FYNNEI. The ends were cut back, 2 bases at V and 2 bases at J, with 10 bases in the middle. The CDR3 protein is CASSEIRETYEQYF. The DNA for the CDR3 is TGTGCCAGCAGTGAAATTCGGGAGACCTACGAGCAGTACTTC.

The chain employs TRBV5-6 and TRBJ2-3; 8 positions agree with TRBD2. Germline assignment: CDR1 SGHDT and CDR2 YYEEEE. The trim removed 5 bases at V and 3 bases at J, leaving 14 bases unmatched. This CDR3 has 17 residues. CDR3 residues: CASRSGGGLLGTDTQYF. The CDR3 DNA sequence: TGTGCCAGCAGATCGGGGGGGGGCCTTCTGGGGACAGATACGCAGTATTTT.

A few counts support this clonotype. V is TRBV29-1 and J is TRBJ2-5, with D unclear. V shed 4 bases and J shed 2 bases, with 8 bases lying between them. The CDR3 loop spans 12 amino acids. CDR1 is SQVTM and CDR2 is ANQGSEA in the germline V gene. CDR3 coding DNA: TGCAGCGTTGTCGGGTTTCAAGAGACCCAGTACTTC. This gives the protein CSVVGFQETQYF.

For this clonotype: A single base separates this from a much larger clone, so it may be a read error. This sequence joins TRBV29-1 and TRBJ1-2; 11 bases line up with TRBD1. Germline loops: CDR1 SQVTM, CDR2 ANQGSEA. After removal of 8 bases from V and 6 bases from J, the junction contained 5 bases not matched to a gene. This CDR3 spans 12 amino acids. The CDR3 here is CSTTDRGHGYTF. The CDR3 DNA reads TGCAGCACCACGGACAGGGGGCATGGCTACACCTTC.

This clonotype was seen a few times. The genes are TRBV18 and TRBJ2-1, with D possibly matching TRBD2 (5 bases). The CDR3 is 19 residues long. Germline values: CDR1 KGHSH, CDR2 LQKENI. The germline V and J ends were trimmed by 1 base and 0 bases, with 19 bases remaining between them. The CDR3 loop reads CASSPRSGSETSSYNEQFF. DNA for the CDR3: TGTGCCAGCTCACCACGTTCGGGGTCCGAAACGAGCTCCTACAATGAGCAGTTCTTC. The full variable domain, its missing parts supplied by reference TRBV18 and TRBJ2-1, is NAGVMQNPRHLVRRRGQEARLRCSPMKGHSHVYWYRQLPEEGLKFMVYLQKENIIDESGMPKERFSAEFPKEGPSILRIQQVVRGDSAAYFCASSPRSGSETSSYNEQFFGPGTRLTVL.

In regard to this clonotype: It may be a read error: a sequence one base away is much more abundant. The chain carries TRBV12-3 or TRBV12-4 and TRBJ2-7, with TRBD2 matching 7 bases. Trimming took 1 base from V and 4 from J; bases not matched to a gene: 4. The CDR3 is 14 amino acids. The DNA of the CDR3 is TGTGCCAGCAGTTTAGGGTCTAGCGGTTACGAGCAGTACTTC. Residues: CASSLGSSGYEQYF.

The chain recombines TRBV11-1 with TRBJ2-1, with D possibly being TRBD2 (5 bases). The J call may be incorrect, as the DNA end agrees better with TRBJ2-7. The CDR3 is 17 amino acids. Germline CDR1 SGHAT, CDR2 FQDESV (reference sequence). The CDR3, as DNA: TGTGCCAGCAGCTTGTTTCCCCTCGGCGGGCCCTCCTACGAGCAGTACTTC. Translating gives CASSLFPLGGPSYEQYF.

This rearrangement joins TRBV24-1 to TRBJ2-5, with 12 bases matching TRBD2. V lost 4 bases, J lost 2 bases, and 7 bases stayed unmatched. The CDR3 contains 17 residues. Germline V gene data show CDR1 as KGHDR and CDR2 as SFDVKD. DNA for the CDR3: TGTGCCACCAGTGAAAAAAGACTAGCGGGGGTACAAGAGACCCAGTACTTC. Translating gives CATSEKRLAGVQETQYF.

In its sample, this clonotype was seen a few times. As DNA, the CDR3 is TGTGCCAGCAGCTTGGGGGGTCCAGGGGCCTATACTGAAGCTTTCTTT. Its translation: CASSLGGPGAYTEAFF. V gene TRBV7-6 combines with J gene TRBJ1-1; a possible D gene is TRBD1 (6 bases). The V end lost 3 bases, the J end lost 5 bases, and 19 bases lay between the germline ends. The CDR3 is 16 amino acids. The V gene's germline CDR1 is SGHVS and CDR2 FNYEAQ.

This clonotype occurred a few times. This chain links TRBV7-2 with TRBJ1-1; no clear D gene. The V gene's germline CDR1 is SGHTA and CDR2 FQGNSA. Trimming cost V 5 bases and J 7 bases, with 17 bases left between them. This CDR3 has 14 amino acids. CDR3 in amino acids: CASSQLVGWGEAFF. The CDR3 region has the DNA TGTGCCAGCAGCCAACTCGTGGGGTGGGGTGAAGCTTTCTTT.

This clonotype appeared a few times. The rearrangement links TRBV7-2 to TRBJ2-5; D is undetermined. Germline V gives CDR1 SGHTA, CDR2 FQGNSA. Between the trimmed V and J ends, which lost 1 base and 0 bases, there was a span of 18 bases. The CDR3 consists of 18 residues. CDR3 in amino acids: CASSLGPTLRVHQETQYF. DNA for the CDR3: TGTGCCAGCAGCTTAGGACCCACCTTACGGGTACACCAAGAGACCCAGTACTTC.

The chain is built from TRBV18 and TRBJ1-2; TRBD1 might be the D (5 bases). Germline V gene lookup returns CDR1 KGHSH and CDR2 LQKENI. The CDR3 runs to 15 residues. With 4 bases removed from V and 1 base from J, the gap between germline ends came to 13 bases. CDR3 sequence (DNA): TGTGCCAGCTCACTCCAGGGACGGAATAACTATGGCTACACCTTC. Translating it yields CASSLQGRNNYGYTF.

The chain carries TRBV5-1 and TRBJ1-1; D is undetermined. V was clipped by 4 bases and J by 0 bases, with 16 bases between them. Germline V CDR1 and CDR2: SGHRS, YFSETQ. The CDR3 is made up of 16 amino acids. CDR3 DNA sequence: TGCGCCAGCAGCCCCCGGGATAGGCCTTTGAACACTGAAGCTTTCTTT. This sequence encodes CASSPRDRPLNTEAFF.

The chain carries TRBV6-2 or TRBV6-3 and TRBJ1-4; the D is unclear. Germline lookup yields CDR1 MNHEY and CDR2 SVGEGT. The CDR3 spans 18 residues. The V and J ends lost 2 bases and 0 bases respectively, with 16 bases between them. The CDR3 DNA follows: TGTGCCAGCAGTTACCCGACGAGCGCGAGCGCAACTAATGAAAAACTGTTTTTT. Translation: CASSYPTSASATNEKLFF.

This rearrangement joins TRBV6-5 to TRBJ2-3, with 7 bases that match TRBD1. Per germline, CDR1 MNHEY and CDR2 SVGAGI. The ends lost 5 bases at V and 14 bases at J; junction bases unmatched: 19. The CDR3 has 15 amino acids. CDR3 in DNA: TGTGCCAGCAGTGGCCGACAGGGAAAGGACAGATACGCGTATTTT. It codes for CASSGRQGKDRYAYF.

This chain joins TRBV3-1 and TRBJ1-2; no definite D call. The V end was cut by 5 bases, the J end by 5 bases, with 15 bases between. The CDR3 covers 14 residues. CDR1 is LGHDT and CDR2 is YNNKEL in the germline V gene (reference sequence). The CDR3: CASSFPGRIYGYTF. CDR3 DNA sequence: TGTGCCAGCAGCTTTCCTGGACGGATTTATGGCTACACCTTC.

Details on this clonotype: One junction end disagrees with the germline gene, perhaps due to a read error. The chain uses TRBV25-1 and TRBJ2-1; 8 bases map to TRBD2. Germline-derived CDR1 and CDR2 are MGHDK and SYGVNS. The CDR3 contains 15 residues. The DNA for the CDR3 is TGTGCCAGCAGGGAATCCACCGGGGGGGCCAATGAGCAGTTCTTC. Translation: CASRESTGGANEQFF. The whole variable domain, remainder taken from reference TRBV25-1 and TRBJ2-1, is EADIYQTPRYLVIGTGKKITLECSQTMGHDKMYWYQQDPGMELHLIHYSYGVNSTEKGDLSSESTVSRIRTEHFPLTLESARPSHTSQYLCASRESTGGANEQFFGPGTRLTVL.

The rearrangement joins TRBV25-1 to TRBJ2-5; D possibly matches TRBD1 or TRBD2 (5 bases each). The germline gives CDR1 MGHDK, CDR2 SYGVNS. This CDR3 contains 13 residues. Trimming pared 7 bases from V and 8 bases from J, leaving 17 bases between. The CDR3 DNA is TGTGCCAGCACGCTGAGGGGCTCCCTTACCCAGTACTTC. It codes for CASTLRGSLTQYF.

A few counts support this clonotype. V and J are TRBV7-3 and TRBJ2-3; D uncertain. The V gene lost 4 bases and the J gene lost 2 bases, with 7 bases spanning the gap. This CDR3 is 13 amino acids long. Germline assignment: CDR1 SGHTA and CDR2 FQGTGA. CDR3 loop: CASSSQFTDTQYF. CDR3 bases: TGTGCCAGCAGCTCCCAATTCACAGATACGCAGTATTTT.

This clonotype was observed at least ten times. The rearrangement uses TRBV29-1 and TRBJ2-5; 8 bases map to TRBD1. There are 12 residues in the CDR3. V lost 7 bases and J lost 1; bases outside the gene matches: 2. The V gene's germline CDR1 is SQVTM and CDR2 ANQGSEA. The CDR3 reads CSATGGQETQYF. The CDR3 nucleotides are TGCAGCGCTACAGGGGGCCAAGAGACCCAGTACTTC.

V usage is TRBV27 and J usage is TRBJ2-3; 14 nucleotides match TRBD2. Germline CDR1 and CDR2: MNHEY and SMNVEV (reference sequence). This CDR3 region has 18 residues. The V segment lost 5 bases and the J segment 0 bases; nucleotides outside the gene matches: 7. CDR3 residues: CASSTRTSGRSSTDTQYF. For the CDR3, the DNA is TGTGCCAGCAGTACTCGGACTAGCGGGAGGAGCAGCACAGATACGCAGTATTTT.

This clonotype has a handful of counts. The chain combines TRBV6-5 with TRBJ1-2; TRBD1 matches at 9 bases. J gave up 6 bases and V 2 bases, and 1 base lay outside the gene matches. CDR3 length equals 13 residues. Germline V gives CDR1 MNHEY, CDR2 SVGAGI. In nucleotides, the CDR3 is TGTGCCAGCAGTTACCGGGACAGGGATGGCTACACCTTC. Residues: CASSYRDRDGYTF.

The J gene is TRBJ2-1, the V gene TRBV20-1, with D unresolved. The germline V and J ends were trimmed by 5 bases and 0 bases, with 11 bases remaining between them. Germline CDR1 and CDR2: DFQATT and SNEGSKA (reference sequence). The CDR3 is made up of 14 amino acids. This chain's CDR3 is CSAGEPGSYNEQFF. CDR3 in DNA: TGCAGTGCTGGCGAGCCTGGCTCCTACAATGAGCAGTTCTTC.

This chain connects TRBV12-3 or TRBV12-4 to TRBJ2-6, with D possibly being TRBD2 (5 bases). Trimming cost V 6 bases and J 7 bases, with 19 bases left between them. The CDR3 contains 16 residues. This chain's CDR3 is CASSPSGRPGANVLTF. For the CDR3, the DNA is TGTGCCAGCAGCCCTTCCGGGCGCCCGGGAGCCAACGTCCTGACTTTC.

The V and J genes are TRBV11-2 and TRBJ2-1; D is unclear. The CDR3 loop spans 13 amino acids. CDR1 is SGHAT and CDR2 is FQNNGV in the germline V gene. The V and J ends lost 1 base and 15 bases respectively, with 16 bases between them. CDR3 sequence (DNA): TGTGCCAGCAGCTTAGTCGAGTTTGGGATCGGGTTCTTC. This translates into CASSLVEFGIGFF.

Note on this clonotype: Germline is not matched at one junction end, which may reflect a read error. As DNA, the CDR3 is TGTGCCGGCAGCCAGCGGACTAGCGCGGAGACCCAGTACTTC. Encoded protein: CAGSQRTSAETQYF. The gene calls are TRBV14 and TRBJ2-5; 9 nucleotides agree with TRBD2. The CDR3 spans 14 residues. Per the germline V gene, CDR1 is SGHDN and CDR2 is FVKESK.

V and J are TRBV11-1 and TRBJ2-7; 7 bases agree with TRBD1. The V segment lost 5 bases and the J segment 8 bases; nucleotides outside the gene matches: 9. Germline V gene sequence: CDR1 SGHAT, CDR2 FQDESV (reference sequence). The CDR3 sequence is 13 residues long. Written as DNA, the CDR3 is TGTGCCAGCAGCACGACAGGGACCCCTCAGCAGTACTTC. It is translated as CASSTTGTPQQYF.

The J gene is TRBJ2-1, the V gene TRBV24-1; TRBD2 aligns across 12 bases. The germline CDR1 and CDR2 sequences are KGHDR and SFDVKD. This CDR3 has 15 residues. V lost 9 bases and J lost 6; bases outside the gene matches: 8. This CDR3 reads CATGRLAGVINEQFF. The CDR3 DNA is TGTGCCACCGGCAGACTAGCGGGAGTAATCAATGAGCAGTTCTTC.

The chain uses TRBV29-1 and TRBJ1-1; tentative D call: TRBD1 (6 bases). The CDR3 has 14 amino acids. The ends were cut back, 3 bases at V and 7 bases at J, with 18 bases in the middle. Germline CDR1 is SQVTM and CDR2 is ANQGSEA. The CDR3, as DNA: TGCAGCGTTGAGGGGGGGGCAAGGCTCAGTGAAGCTTTCTTT. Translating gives CSVEGGARLSEAFF.

CDR3: CASSQGVNGAGANVLTF. In nucleotides, the CDR3 is TGCGCCAGCAGCCAAGGGGTTAACGGTGCTGGGGCCAACGTCCTGACTTTC. The rearrangement uses TRBV4-1 and TRBJ2-6, with D unresolved. V was cut by 1 base and J by 2 bases, with 12 bases left in between. CDR1 MGHRA and CDR2 YSYEKL come from the germline V gene. The CDR3 runs to 17 residues.

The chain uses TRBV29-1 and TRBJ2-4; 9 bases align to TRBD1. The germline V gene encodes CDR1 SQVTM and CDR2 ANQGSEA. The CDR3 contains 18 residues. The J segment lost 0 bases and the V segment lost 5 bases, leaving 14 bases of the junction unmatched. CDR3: CSVKGGQGPSGAKNIQYF. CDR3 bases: TGCAGCGTTAAGGGGGGACAGGGACCCTCTGGAGCCAAAAACATTCAGTACTTC.

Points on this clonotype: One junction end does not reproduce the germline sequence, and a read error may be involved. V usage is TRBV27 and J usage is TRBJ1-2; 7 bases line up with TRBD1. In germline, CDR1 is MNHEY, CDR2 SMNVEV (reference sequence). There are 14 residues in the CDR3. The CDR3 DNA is TGTGTCAGCAGTTTTGGGGGACAGCCCTATGGCTACACCTTC. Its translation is CVSSFGGQPYGYTF.